This T cell receptor beta chain was found in a study of identifying expanded T cells in peripheral blood. The CDR3 covers 17 residues. Looked up from germline, CDR1 is MDHEN and CDR2 is SYDVKM. Unmatched junction bases numbered 16, after V lost 4 bases and J lost 7 bases. Assay: immunoSEQ multiplex PCR; the TCRdb copy retains only in-frame clones and omits some. This table holds more than 90,000 clones, around nine tenths found once. The sequenced sample was blood. The chain carries TRBV28 and TRBJ2-1; TRBD1 agrees at 7 bases. This sequence was found in a person aged 18 to 70 in good health. Here the CDR3 DNA reads TGTGCCAGCAGTTCGGCGCTTGGCGCAGGGGGTTGGAATGAGCAGTTCTTC. It translates to CASSSALGAGGWNEQFF. Variable domain in full (rest from reference TRBV28 and TRBJ2-1): DVKVTQSSRYLVKRTGEKVFLECVQDMDHENMFWYRQDPGLGLRLIYFSYDVKMKEKGDIPEGYSVSREKKERFSLILESASTNQTSMYLCASSSALGAGGWNEQFFGPGTRLTVL.